This T cell receptor beta chain was sequenced during a study of cytomegalovirus exposure and HLA in healthy donors. Study overall: A prior study identified roughly 110 million unique TCR beta sequences from about 200 million T cells. Study results and limitations: A missense DCLRE1C variant was associated with V- and J-gene trimming of TCR beta chains in a later analysis, and an independent cohort replicated the association. Later analysis suggested most CMV-associated TCR beta chains were HLA-restricted.

With 5 bases clipped from V and 4 bases from J, the junction kept 10 bases outside the gene matches. CDR1 and CDR2 (germline): LNHDA, SQIVND (reference sequence). The CDR3 extends over 16 amino acids. With 60 Vbeta and 13 Jbeta primers, the PCR was carried out. This table comes from immunoSEQ multiplex PCR, and its TCRdb copy is limited to in-frame clones, with some not included. There are over 150,000 clones in the sample; around four fifths occur only once, and roughly 1.2% lies in the top ten. On this clone itself: Its target is not known.

The sequence was collected from a woman aged 50 to 65 in good health and CMV-seronegative. J is TRBJ2-1 and V is TRBV19; 8 positions match TRBD2. The sequencing sample was made of PBMCs. The CDR3 reads CASSRRGLGVYNEQFF. In nucleotides, the CDR3 is TGTGCCAGTAGTCGCCGGGGACTAGGGGTTTACAATGAGCAGTTCTTC.